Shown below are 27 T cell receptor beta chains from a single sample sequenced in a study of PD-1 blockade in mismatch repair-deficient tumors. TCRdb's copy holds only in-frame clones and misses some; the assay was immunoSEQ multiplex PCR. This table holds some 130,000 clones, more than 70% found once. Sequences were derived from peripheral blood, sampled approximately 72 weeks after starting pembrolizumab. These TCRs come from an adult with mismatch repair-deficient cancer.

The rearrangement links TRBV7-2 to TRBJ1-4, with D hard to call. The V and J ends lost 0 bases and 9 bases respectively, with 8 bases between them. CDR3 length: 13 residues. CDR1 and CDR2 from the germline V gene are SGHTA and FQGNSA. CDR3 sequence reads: CASSLASAQKLFF. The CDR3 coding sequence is TGTGCCAGCAGCTTAGCAAGTGCGCAAAAACTGTTTTTT.

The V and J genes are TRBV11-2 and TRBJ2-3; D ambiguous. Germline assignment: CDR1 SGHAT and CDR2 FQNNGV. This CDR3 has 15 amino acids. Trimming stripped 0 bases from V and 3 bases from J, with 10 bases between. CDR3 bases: TGTGCCAGCAGCTTAGAGTCTAGTTGGACAGATACGCAGTATTTT. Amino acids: CASSLESSWTDTQYF. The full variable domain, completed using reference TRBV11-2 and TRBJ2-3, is EAGVAQSPRYKIIEKRQSVAFWCNPISGHATLYWYQQILGQGPKLLIQFQNNGVVDDSQLPKDRFSAERLKGVDSTLKIQPAKLEDSAVYLCASSLESSWTDTQYFGPGTRLTVL.

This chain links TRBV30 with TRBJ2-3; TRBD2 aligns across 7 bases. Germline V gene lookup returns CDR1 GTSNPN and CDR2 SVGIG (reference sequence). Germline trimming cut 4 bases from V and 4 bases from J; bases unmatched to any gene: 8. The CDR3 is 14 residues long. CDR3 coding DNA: TGTGCCTGGACAGCGGGAAGGTGGCCAGATACGCAGTATTTT. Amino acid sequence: CAWTAGRWPDTQYF.

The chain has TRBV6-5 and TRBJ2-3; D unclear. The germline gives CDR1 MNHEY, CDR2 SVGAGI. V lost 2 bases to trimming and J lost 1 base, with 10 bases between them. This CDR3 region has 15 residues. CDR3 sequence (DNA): TGTGCCAGCAGTTACGATACCAGCGGCACAGATACGCAGTATTTT. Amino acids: CASSYDTSGTDTQYF.

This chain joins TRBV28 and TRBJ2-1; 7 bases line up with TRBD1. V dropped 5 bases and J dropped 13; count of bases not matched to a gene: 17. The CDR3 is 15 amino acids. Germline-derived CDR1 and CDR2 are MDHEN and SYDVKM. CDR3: CASSVPIDAQGKQFF. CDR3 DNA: TGTGCCAGCAGTGTACCGATTGACGCACAGGGGAAACAGTTCTTC.

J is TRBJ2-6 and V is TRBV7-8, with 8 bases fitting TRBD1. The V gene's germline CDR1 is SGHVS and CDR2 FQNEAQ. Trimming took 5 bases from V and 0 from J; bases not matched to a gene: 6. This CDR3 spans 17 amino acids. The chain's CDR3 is CASSIDRGSSGANVLTF. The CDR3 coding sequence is TGTGCCAGCAGCATAGACAGGGGAAGCTCTGGGGCCAACGTCCTGACTTTC.

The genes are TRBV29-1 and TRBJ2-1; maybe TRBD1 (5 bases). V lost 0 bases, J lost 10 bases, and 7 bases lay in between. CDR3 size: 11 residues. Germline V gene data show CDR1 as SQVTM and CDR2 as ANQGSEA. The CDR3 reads CSVEDQGEQFF. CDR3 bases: TGCAGCGTTGAAGATCAGGGAGAGCAGTTCTTC.

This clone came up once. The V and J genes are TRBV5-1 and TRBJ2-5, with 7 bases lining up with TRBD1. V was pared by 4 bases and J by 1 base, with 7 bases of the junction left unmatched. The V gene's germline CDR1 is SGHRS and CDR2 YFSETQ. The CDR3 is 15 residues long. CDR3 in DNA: TGCGCCAGCAGCGATATCTACAGGGGCCAAGAGACCCAGTACTTC. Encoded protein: CASSDIYRGQETQYF.

The CDR3 sequence: CASSLGRTNTEAFF. CDR3 bases: TGTGCCAGCAGTTTAGGACGGACTAACACTGAAGCTTTCTTT. The gene calls are TRBV27 and TRBJ1-1; no reliable D call. Germline lookup yields CDR1 MNHEY and CDR2 SMNVEV (reference sequence). Trimming removed 2 bases at V and 2 bases at J, with 9 bases between. CDR3 length: 14 amino acids.

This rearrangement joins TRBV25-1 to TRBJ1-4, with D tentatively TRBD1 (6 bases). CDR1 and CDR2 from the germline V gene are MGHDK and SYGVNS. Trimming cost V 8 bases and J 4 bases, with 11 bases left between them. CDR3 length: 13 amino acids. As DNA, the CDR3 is TGTGCCAGCCAGCCAGGGGTTAATGAAAAACTGTTTTTT. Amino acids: CASQPGVNEKLFF. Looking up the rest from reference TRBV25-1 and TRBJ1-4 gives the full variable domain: EADIYQTPRYLVIGTGKKITLECSQTMGHDKMYWYQQDPGMELHLIHYSYGVNSTEKGDLSSESTVSRIRTEHFPLTLESARPSHTSQYLCASQPGVNEKLFFGSGTQLSVL.

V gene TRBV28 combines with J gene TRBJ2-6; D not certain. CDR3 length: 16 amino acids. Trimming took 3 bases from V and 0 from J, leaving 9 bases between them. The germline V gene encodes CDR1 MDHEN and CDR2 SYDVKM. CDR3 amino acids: CASSFGLSSGANVLTF. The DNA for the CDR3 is TGTGCCAGCAGTTTCGGCTTAAGCTCTGGGGCCAACGTCCTGACTTTC.

CDR3 DNA sequence: TGTGCCAGCAGTCCCAGGGGGTCCTACAATGAGCAGTTCTTC. Protein product: CASSPRGSYNEQFF. The gene calls are TRBV6-5 and TRBJ2-1; 7 bases are a match to TRBD1. The CDR3 has 14 amino acids. Germline-derived CDR1 and CDR2 are MNHEY and SVGAGI. The V segment lost 5 bases and the J segment 1 base; nucleotides outside the gene matches: 2.

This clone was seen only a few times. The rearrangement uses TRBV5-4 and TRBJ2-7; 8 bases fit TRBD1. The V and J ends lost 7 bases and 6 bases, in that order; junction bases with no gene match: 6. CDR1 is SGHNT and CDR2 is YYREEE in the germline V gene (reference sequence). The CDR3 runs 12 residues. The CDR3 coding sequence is TGTGCCAGCTTCGGACAGGGAGGCGAGCAGTACTTC. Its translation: CASFGQGGEQYF.

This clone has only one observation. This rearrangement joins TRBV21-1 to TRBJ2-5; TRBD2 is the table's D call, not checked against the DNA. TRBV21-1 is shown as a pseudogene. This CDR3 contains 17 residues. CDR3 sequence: CASSPGGLAGREETQYF. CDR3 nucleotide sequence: TGTGCCAGCAGTCCTGGAGGACTAGCGGGACGTGAAGAGACCCAGTACTTC.

As DNA, the CDR3 is TGTGCCAGCAGTGAAGCGCTTCAGAGAAATACGCAGTATTTT. Protein product: CASSEALQRNTQYF. V usage is TRBV6-1 and J usage is TRBJ2-3; D uncertain. The germline V and J ends were trimmed by 0 bases and 7 bases, with 11 bases remaining between them. Germline loops: CDR1 MNHNS, CDR2 SASEGT. The CDR3 has 14 residues.

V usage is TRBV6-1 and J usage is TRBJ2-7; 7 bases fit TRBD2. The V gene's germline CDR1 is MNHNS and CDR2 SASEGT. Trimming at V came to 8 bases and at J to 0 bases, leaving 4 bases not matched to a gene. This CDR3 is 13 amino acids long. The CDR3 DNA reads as TGTGCCAGCGGGCTAGCGGCCTCCTACGAGCAGTACTTC. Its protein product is CASGLAASYEQYF.

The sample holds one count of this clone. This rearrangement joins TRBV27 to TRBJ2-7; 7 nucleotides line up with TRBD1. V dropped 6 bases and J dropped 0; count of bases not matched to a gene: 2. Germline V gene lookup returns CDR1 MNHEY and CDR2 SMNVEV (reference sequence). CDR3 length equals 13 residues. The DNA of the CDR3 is TGTGCCAGCAGCGGGGACAGCTCCTACGAGCAGTACTTC. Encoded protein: CASSGDSSYEQYF.

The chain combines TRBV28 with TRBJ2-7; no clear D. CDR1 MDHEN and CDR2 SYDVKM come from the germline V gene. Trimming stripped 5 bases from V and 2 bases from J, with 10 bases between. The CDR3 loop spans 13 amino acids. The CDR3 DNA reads TGTGCCAGCAGTCGACTTGTAACCTACGAGCAGTACTTC. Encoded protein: CASSRLVTYEQYF.

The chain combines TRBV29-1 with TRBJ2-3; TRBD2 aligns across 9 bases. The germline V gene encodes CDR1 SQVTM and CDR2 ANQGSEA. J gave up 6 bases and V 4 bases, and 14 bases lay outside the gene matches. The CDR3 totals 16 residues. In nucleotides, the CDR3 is TGCAGCGTTGGGGGAAAGACTAGCGGATCAGAGGATACGCAGTATTTT. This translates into CSVGGKTSGSEDTQYF.

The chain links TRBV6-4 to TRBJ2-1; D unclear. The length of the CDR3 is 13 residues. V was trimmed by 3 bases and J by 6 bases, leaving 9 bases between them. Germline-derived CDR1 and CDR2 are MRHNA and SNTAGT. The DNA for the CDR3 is TGTGCCAGCAGTGATGGCAGAGTCAATGAGCAGTTCTTC. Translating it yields CASSDGRVNEQFF.

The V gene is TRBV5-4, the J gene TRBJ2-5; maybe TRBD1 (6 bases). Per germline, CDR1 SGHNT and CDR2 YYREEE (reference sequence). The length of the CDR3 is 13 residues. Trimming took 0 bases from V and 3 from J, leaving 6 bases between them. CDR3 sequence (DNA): TGTGCCAGCAGCTTGGACAGGGAAGAGACCCAGTACTTC. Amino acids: CASSLDREETQYF.

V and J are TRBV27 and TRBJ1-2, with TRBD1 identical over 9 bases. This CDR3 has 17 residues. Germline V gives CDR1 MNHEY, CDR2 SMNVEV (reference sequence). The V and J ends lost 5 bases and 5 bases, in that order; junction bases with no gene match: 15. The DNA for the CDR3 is TGTGCCAGCAGTCCTGTGGGCCCCGGGACAGGGAGGTATGGCTACACCTTC. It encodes CASSPVGPGTGRYGYTF.

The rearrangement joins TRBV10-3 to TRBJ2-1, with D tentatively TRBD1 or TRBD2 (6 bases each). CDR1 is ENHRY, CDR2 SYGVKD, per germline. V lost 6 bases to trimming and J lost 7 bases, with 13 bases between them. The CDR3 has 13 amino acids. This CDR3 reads CAISPRGGNEQFF. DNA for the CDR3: TGTGCCATCAGCCCCCGAGGGGGGAATGAGCAGTTCTTC.

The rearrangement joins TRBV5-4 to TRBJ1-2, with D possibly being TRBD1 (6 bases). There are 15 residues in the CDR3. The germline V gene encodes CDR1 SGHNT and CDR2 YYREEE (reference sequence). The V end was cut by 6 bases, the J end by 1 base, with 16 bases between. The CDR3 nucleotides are TGTGCCAGCAAAGGTTCGGGGGGCGGTAACTATGGCTACACCTTC. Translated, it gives CASKGSGGGNYGYTF.

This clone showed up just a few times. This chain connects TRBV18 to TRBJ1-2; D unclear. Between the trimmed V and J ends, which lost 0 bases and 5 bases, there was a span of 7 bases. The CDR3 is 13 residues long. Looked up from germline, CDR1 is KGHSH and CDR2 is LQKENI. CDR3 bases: TGTGCCAGCTCACCACCCGACAAGTATGGCTACACCTTC. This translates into CASSPPDKYGYTF.

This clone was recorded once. Written as DNA, the CDR3 is TGTGCCAGCAGCCCGACCCTAGACTACAATGAGCAGTTCTTC. Encoded protein: CASSPTLDYNEQFF. The chain joins TRBV6-5 to TRBJ2-1, with D hard to call. The CDR3 consists of 14 residues. Germline values: CDR1 MNHEY, CDR2 SVGAGI. V lost 6 bases, J lost 3 bases, and 12 bases lay in between.

For the CDR3, the DNA is TGTGCCTGGGGACACAGGGACCATGAGCAGTTCTTC. Translated: CAWGHRDHEQFF. The chain is built from TRBV30 and TRBJ2-1; tentatively, D is TRBD1 (6 bases). This CDR3 contains 12 residues. Trimming removed 5 bases at V and 8 bases at J, with 13 bases between. Germline V gene sequence: CDR1 GTSNPN, CDR2 SVGIG (reference sequence).